This TCR beta chain was identified in a study of Graves' ophthalmopathy and Graves' hyperthyroidism (dated by TCRdb to the late 2010s). About the full investigation: Peripheral blood was collected before any treatment was given, at the time of initial diagnosis. To explore V-J signatures that distinguish ophthalmopathy from hyperthyroidism, a discovery set of around 100 patients was enrolled, made up of around 40 with ophthalmopathy and some 58 with stable hyperthyroidism. In total, 135 blood samples were TCR-sequenced: 43 ophthalmopathy, some 75 hyperthyroidism and approximately 17 hyperthyroidism-to-ophthalmopathy patients. For independent validation, a separate cohort was made up of 18 hyperthyroidism patients plus 17 patients who later progressed from hyperthyroidism to ophthalmopathy. TCR beta repertoire signatures were used to distinguish Graves' ophthalmopathy from Graves' hyperthyroidism and to predict progression to ophthalmopathy. T-cell repertoires of thyroid tissue and blood were compared in over 5 hyperthyroidism patients. Once sampling was done, hyperthyroidism patients were given methimazole at a starting dose of 30 mg daily, while ophthalmopathy patients were given high-dose intravenous methylprednisolone.

Ophthalmopathy patients were characterized by moderately to severely active disease, a Clinical Activity Score of at least 3, a NOSPECS grade of at least 4, and a disease duration under 3 months. Patients with other autoimmune diseases, uncontrolled infections, pregnancy or lactation were excluded from the study. Clinical symptoms, serum thyroxine, TRAb, thyroid ultrasound and orbital computed tomography formed the basis of the diagnosis. PBMCs were isolated from about 9 ml of fresh peripheral blood by Ficoll-Paque density gradient centrifugation. Total RNA was extracted with Trizol reagent and quality-checked on an Agilent 2100 Bioanalyzer. V and J lose 2 bases and 0 bases, and a span of 7 bases separates them. CDR1 and CDR2 (DFQATT, SNEGSKA) derive from the germline V gene (reference sequence). Spanning cysteine to phenylalanine, the CDR3 consists of 13 amino acids. The retained sequence is limited to the CDR3, 39 bases, with the frame set at the first base.

For repertoire sequencing, TCR beta CDR3 regions were amplified from RNA transcripts. The first round of RT-PCR was done with HTBI primers and the Qiagen OneStep RT-PCR kit, and was followed by a second round of multiplex PCR, then size selection and purification. The libraries underwent paired-end sequencing with 100 bp reads on an Illumina HiSeq2000. The published analysis was carried out like this. SOAPnuke was used for read processing, and reads with adapters, uncalled bases, a mean Phred below 15, or no exact constant-primer or identifier match were discarded. COPE v1.2.5 was used to merge high-quality paired reads. Unique nucleotide sequences were defined as clonotypes and aligned to IMGT TRB V, D and J references using MiTCR v1.1. Only V-J combinations with frequency above 0.0001 were analysed, covering over 98% of repertoires. For each V-J combination, a TCR clonal expansion and chaos score was defined as the ratio of F50 clonal expansion to chaos observed in the TCRdist matrix. Welch's t-statistics and random forest were used to narrow the features down to roughly twelve V-J combinations, which were then fed into a naive Bayes classifier. The similarity between thyroid and blood repertoires was quantified using the Morisita-Horn index. The public reads were reanalyzed by TCRdb: fastp trimming at Q25, MiXCR alignment, in-frame beta chains only. Each CDR3 protein appears once, grouped with its most common genes and DNA. These V and J calls rely on TCRdb rather than the paper's analysis. For this sample there are approximately 640,000 distinct CDR3 sequences; about two fifths appear just once. The top ten clonotypes cover over 2.5% of the sample.

The full study reports these points: Among expanded thyroid clonotypes with frequency above 0.001, most also showed up in blood, which suggests that blood repertoires may reflect the thyroid immune response. In validation, the model predicted ophthalmopathy progression with less than 71% sensitivity and approximately 72% specificity; approximately 12 predicted patients were CT-confirmed with GO in a median of approximately six months. In cross-validation, the 13-signature model distinguished ophthalmopathy from stable hyperthyroidism with approximately 85% sensitivity and about 81% specificity, and in the test set the corresponding values were about 80% and 75%. Sample size was not statistically predetermined, and group allocation was not concealed from the investigators.

In this sample, this clonotype turned up many times. This receptor's antigen is unknown. The input lacks base qualities; no much larger clone sits a single base away. The receptor's source is an adult man with Graves' ophthalmopathy. The sequenced sample consisted of peripheral blood. The receptor chain draws on TRBV20-1 and TRBJ1-2; the D gene cannot be resolved reliably. The CDR3 corresponds to CSARKEANYGYTF. Read as DNA, the sequence is TGCAGTGCTAGAAAAGAAGCTAACTATGGCTACACCTTC.